This T cell receptor (beta chain) was captured in a study of cytomegalovirus exposure and HLA in healthy donors. Study-level points and caveats: Reportedly, TCR beta sequences accurately predicted HLA-A and HLA-B alleles in most subjects. One variant, a missense change in DCLRE1C, was linked in a later analysis to TCR beta V- and J-gene trimming.

In this sample, this clone turned up a few times. Its specificity is not known. The primer mix had 60 Vbeta and 13 Jbeta primers. Produced via immunoSEQ multiplex PCR; TCRdb's table is partial and in-frame only. The data contain under 200,000 clones, 80% to 90% of them singletons. Germline V CDR1 and CDR2: LNHDA, SQIVND (reference sequence). Trimming took 3 bases from V and 0 from J; bases not matched to a gene: 4. This CDR3 has 16 amino acids. V and J are TRBV19 and TRBJ1-3, with TRBD1 identical over 8 bases. This clonotype originated in a woman aged 25 to 39 in good health and CMV-seropositive. Sequenced: PBMCs. For the CDR3, the DNA is TGTGCCAGTAGTATCCAGGGGGCCTTCTCTGGAAACACCATATATTTT. Protein sequence: CASSIQGAFSGNTIYF.